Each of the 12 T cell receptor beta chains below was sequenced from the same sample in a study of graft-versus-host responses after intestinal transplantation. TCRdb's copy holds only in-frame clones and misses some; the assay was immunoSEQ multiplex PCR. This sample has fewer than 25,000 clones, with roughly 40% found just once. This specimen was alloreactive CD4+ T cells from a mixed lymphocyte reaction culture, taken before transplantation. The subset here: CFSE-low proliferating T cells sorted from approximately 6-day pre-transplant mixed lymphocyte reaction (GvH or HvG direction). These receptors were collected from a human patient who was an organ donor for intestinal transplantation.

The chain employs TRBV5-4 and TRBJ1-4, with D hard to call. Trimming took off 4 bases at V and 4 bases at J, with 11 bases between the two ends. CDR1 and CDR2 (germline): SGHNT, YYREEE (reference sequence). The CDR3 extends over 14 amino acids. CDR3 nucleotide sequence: TGTGCCAGCAGCCTCGCTACAGTTAATGAAAAACTGTTTTTT. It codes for CASSLATVNEKLFF. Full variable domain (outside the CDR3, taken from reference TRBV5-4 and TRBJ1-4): ETGVTQSPTHLIKTRGQQVTLRCSSQSGHNTVSWYQQALGQGPQFIFQYYREEENGRGNFPPRFSGLQFPNYSSELNVNALELDDSALYLCASSLATVNEKLFFGSGTQLSVL.

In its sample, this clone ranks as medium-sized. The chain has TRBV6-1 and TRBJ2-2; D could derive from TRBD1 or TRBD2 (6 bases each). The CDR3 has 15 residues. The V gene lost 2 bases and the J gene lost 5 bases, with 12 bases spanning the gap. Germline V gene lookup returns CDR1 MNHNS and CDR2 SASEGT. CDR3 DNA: TGTGCCAGCAGTGAAATGGGGGGCGTGACCGGGGAGCTGTTTTTT. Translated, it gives CASSEMGGVTGELFF.

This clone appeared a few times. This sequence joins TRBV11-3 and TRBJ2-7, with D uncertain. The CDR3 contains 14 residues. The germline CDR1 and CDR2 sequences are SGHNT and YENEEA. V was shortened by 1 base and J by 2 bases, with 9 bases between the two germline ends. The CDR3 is CASSLAGKAYEQYF. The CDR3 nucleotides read TGTGCCAGCAGCTTAGCTGGCAAAGCCTACGAGCAGTACTTC.

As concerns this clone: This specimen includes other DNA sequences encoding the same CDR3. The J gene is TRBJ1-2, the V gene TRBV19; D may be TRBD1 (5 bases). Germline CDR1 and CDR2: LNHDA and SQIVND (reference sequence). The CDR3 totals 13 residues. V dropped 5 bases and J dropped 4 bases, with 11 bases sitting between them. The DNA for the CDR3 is TGTGCCAGTAGTTTGGGGCTCCTCTATGGCTACACCTTC. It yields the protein CASSLGLLYGYTF.

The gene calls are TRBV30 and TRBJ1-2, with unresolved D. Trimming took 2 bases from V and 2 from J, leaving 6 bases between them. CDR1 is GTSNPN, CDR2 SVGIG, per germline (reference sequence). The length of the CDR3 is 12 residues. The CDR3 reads CAWSRTNYGYTF. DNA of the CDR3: TGTGCCTGGAGTAGAACAAACTATGGCTACACCTTC.

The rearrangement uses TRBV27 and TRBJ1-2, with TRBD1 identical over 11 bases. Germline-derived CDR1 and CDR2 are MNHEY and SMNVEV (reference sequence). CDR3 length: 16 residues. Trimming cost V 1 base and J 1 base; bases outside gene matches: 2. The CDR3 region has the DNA TGTGCCAGCAGTTTATACGGGACAGGGGGTAACTATGGCTACACCTTC. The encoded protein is CASSLYGTGGNYGYTF.

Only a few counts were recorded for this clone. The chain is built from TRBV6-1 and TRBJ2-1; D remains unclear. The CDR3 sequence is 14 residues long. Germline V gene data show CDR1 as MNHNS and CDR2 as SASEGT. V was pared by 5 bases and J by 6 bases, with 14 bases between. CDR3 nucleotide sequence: TGTGCCAGCAGTAGGGCGTCCTCGGTCAATGAGCAGTTCTTC. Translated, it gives CASSRASSVNEQFF.

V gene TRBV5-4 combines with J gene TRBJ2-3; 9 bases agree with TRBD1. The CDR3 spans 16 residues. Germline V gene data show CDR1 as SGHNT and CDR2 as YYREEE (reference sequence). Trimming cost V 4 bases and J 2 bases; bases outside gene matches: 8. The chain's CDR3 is CASSGGTGLFTDTQYF. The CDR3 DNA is TGTGCCAGCAGCGGGGGGACAGGGCTATTCACAGATACGCAGTATTTT.

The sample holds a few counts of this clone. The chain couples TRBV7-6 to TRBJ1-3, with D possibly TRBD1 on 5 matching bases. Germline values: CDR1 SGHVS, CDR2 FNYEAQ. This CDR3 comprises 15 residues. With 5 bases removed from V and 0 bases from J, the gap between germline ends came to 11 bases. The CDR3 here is CASSPWGSSGNTIYF. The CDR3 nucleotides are TGTGCCAGCAGCCCTTGGGGCAGCTCTGGAAACACCATATATTTT.

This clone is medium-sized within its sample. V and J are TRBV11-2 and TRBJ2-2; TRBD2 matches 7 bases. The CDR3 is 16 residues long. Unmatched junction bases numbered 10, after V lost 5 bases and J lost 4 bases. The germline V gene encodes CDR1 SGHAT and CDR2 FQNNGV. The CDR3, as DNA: TGTGCCAGCAGCCCCAGGCCGGGGGAGGGCACCGGGGAGCTGTTTTTT. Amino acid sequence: CASSPRPGEGTGELFF.

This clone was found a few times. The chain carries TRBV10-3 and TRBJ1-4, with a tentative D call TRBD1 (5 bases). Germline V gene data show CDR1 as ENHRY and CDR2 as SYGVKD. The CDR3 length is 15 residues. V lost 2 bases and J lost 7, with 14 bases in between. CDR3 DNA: TGTGCCATCAGTGAGGGCCGGGGCATCGGTGAAAAACTGTTTTTT. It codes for CAISEGRGIGEKLFF.

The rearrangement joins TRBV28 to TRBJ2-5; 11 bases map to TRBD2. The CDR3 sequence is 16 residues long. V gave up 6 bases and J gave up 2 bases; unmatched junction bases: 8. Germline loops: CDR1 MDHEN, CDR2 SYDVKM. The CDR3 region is CASSSGLAGTQETQYF. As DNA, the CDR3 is TGTGCCAGCAGCTCCGGACTAGCGGGTACTCAAGAGACCCAGTACTTC.